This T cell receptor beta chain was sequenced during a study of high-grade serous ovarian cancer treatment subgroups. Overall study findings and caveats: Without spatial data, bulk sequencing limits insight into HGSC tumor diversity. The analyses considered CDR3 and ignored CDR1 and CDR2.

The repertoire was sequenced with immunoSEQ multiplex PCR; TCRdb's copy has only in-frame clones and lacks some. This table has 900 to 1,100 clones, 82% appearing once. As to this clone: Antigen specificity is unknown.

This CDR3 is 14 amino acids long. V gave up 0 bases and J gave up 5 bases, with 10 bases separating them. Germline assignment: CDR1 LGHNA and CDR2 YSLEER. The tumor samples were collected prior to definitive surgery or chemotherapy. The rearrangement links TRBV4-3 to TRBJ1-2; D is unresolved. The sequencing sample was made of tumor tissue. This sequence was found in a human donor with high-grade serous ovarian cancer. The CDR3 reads CASSQDRGNYGYTF. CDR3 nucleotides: TGCGCCAGCAGCCAAGATAGAGGGAATTATGGCTACACCTTC.